These 20 T cell receptor beta chains were all obtained from the same sample, sequenced in a study of blood T cells in healthy people across ages. Together with a sample-barcoded 5' primer, a J-beta primer mix was included in a second PCR lasting roughly 6 to 12 cycles. TCRdb re-analysed the 5' RACE reads in MiXCR, keeping a single row per CDR3 protein. The table lists approximately 690,000 distinct CDR3 sequences, 45% to 65% of them singletons. The sample taken for sequencing was blood. Receptors were obtained from a man aged 60 to 75 in good health.

This clonotype showed up just a few times. The rearrangement links TRBV5-1 to TRBJ2-7; 8 nucleotides line up with TRBD1. J lost 3 bases, V lost 2 bases, and 7 bases had no gene match. The CDR3 is 15 amino acids. Germline values: CDR1 SGHRS, CDR2 YFSETQ. The CDR3, as DNA: TGCGCCAGCAGCTTCGGACAGGGTGGGTACTACGAGCAGTACTTC. Translating gives CASSFGQGGYYEQYF.

This chain links TRBV5-1 with TRBJ2-1; TRBD2 matches 11 bases. CDR1 SGHRS and CDR2 YFSETQ come from the germline V gene. Germline trimming cut 4 bases from V and 7 bases from J; bases unmatched to any gene: 10. CDR3 length: 16 amino acids. The CDR3 is CASSQQLAGDGNEQFF. CDR3 sequence (DNA): TGCGCCAGCAGCCAACAACTAGCGGGGGATGGGAATGAGCAGTTCTTC.

CDR3 amino acids: CASSVGLAGYLRTDTQYF. CDR3 sequence (DNA): TGTGCCAGCAGCGTAGGACTAGCGGGGTACCTCCGCACAGATACGCAGTATTTT. The chain couples TRBV9 to TRBJ2-3; 11 bases are a match to TRBD2. Trimming cost V 0 bases and J 1 base; bases outside gene matches: 7. From germline, CDR1 is SGDLS and CDR2 YYNGEE. This CDR3 is 18 amino acids long. Using reference TRBV9 and TRBJ2-3 for the parts outside the CDR3, the full variable domain is DSGVTQTPKHLITATGQRVTLRCSPRSGDLSVYWYQQSLDQGLQFLIQYYNGEERAKGNILERFSAQQFPDLHSELNLSSLELGDSALYFCASSVGLAGYLRTDTQYFGPGTRLTVL.

This rearrangement joins TRBV3-1 to TRBJ2-3; D gene ambiguous. Germline CDR1 reads LGHDT; CDR2 reads YNNKEL (reference sequence). Trimming removed 2 bases from V and 2 bases from J, with 5 bases in between. The CDR3 covers 13 residues. CDR3 bases: TGTGCCAGCAGCCAACCCCTCACAGATACGCAGTATTTT. The encoded protein is CASSQPLTDTQYF.

About this clonotype: One junction end disagrees with the germline gene, perhaps due to a read error. The chain uses TRBV5-5 and TRBJ1-5, with 7 positions matching TRBD1. Germline V gives CDR1 SGHKS, CDR2 YYEKEE (reference sequence). This CDR3 comprises 15 residues. CDR3 loop: CASSTGAGGNQPQHF. The DNA of the CDR3 is TGCGCCAGCAGTACAGGGGCCGGGGGCAATCAGCCCCAGCATTTT.

The chain recombines TRBV10-3 with TRBJ2-7; 9 nucleotides match TRBD1. The V segment lost 5 bases and the J segment 3 bases; nucleotides outside the gene matches: 2. Germline V gives CDR1 ENHRY, CDR2 SYGVKD. The CDR3 consists of 13 residues. The CDR3 DNA sequence: TGTGCCATCAGTAGGGACAGGGACTACGAGCAGTACTTC. Its translation: CAISRDRDYEQYF.

This chain links TRBV4-2 with TRBJ2-1; maybe TRBD2 (7 bases). The CDR3 runs to 15 residues. V shed 1 base and J shed 8 bases, with 15 bases lying between them. The germline gives CDR1 LGHNA, CDR2 YNFKEQ. In DNA, the CDR3 is TGTGCCAGCAGCCAAGTAGGGGGGGTAAGGGATGAGCAGTTCTTC. Translation: CASSQVGGVRDEQFF.

The J gene is TRBJ2-4, the V gene TRBV5-5, with TRBD2 identical over 10 bases. The end of the DNA aligns better with TRBJ2-7, so the J call may be wrong. The CDR3 contains 19 residues. Germline lookup yields CDR1 SGHKS and CDR2 YYEKEE (reference sequence). The CDR3 loop is CASSSKRSSGGRGPHEQYF. CDR3 coding DNA: TGTGCCAGCAGTTCAAAAAGGTCTAGCGGGGGACGGGGGCCCCACGAGCAGTACTTC.

The J gene is TRBJ2-2, the V gene TRBV20-1; 11 bases align to TRBD2. Trimming removed 3 bases from V and 6 bases from J; junction bases left unmatched: 6. This CDR3 has 15 residues. Germline V gene lookup returns CDR1 DFQATT and CDR2 SNEGSKA (reference sequence). CDR3 in amino acids: CSARTSGVTSGELFF. CDR3 nucleotides: TGCAGTGCTAGGACTAGCGGGGTTACGTCCGGGGAGCTGTTTTTT.

In its sample, this clonotype was seen a few times. This chain connects TRBV4-2 to TRBJ1-5; D unresolved. The germline V and J ends were trimmed by 0 bases and 7 bases, with 19 bases remaining between them. The CDR3 is 17 residues long. Per germline, CDR1 LGHNA and CDR2 YNFKEQ. The CDR3, as DNA: TGTGCCAGCAGCCAAGAAATCCACCGGGCCATAGGGCAGCCCCAGCATTTT. This sequence encodes CASSQEIHRAIGQPQHF.

This clonotype was counted many times. One end of the junction is discordant with germline, which a read error may explain. This chain links TRBV5-1 with TRBJ2-1; either TRBD1 or TRBD2 may supply D (5 bases each). The V gene's germline CDR1 is SGHRS and CDR2 YFSETQ. CDR3 length equals 12 residues. The CDR3 nucleotides read TGTGCCAGCAGCTTTGGGGGTAATGAGCAGTTCTTC. Translation gives CASSFGGNEQFF.

The rearrangement links TRBV28 to TRBJ1-2; 10 bases match TRBD1. The CDR3 spans 15 residues. The V gene end was trimmed by 4 bases and the J gene end by 4 bases; junction bases not matched to a gene: 6. The V gene's germline CDR1 is MDHEN and CDR2 SYDVKM. Written as DNA, the CDR3 is TGTGCCAGCAGTTCGACAGGGGGCCGCCGCTATGGCTACACCTTC. Its translation is CASSSTGGRRYGYTF.

This rearrangement joins TRBV2 to TRBJ2-2; the match to TRBD2 covers 13 bases. This CDR3 is 16 amino acids long. Losses at the gene ends were 6 bases for V and 1 base for J; bases not matched to a gene: 2. CDR1 is SNHLY, CDR2 FYNNEI, per germline. The CDR3 DNA is TGTGCCAGCAGACGACTAGCGGGGGGGAACACCGGGGAGCTGTTTTTT. Encoded protein: CASRRLAGGNTGELFF.

V and J are TRBV20-1 and TRBJ2-5; TRBD1 might be the D (6 bases). The V end lost 3 bases, the J end lost 5 bases, and 19 bases lay between the germline ends. CDR3 length: 15 residues. Germline V gives CDR1 DFQATT, CDR2 SNEGSKA (reference sequence). In DNA, the CDR3 is TGCAGTGCTAGTCTACCGGGACAAGCGAAGGAGACCCAGTACTTC. Translation gives CSASLPGQAKETQYF.

This chain uses TRBV20-1 with TRBJ2-1, with 9 bases identical to TRBD2. The V and J ends lost 5 bases and 6 bases, in that order; junction bases with no gene match: 5. Germline V gene sequence: CDR1 DFQATT, CDR2 SNEGSKA (reference sequence). This CDR3 is built from 13 residues. The CDR3 is CSAPERGVNEQFF. The CDR3 nucleotides are TGCAGTGCTCCCGAGCGGGGGGTCAATGAGCAGTTCTTC.

The chain is built from TRBV6-2 or TRBV6-3 and TRBJ1-1; D remains ambiguous. Germline CDR1 reads MNHEY; CDR2 reads SVGEGT. Between the trimmed V and J ends, which lost 7 bases and 5 bases, there was a span of 14 bases. This CDR3 is 13 amino acids long. The CDR3 region has the DNA TGTGCCAGCACCGACGAGGTCGGAACTGAAGCTTTCTTT. Its protein is CASTDEVGTEAFF.

The chain employs TRBV6-6 and TRBJ1-2; D is undetermined. V lost 0 bases to trimming and J lost 8 bases, with 4 bases between them. The CDR3 is 11 residues long. Germline V gives CDR1 MNHNY, CDR2 SVGAGI (reference sequence). As DNA, the CDR3 is TGTGCCAGCAGTTACTCGCAGGGCTACACCTTC. It translates to CASSYSQGYTF.

This clonotype was detected only once. The germline gene is not matched at one end of the junction; a read error may be the cause. The chain couples TRBV20-1 to TRBJ2-1, with D perhaps matching TRBD2 (6 bases). CDR1 is DFQATT and CDR2 is SNEGSKA in the germline V gene (reference sequence). There are 13 residues in the CDR3. The CDR3 coding sequence is TGCAGCGCTAGAGATCAAGTGGGAGGTGAGCAGTTCTTC. This gives the protein CSARDQVGGEQFF.

The chain links TRBV28 to TRBJ2-5; D is ambiguous. Judging by the DNA end, TRBJ2-7 fits better; the J call may be wrong. The CDR3 runs to 12 residues. CDR1 and CDR2 (germline): MDHEN, SYDVKM. Written as DNA, the CDR3 is TGTGCCAGCAGTTCCCGTATGGACGAGCAGTACTTC. Encoded protein: CASSSRMDEQYF.

This clonotype was seen only once. The chain links TRBV19 to TRBJ2-6; D unclear. CDR3 length equals 17 residues. Germline assignment: CDR1 LNHDA and CDR2 SQIVND (reference sequence). V lost 5 bases and J 0 bases, leaving 14 bases between the germline ends. The CDR3 here is CASSALSGASGANVLTF. Written as DNA, the CDR3 is TGTGCCAGTAGTGCCCTATCAGGAGCCTCTGGGGCCAACGTCCTGACTTTC.